The 10 T cell receptor beta chains in this list originate from one sample, sequenced in a study of T-cell reconstitution after alpha-beta-depleted transplantation in children (dated by TCRdb to the mid-2010s). Library preparation employed PCR. Sequencing used an Illumina HiSeq 2500. TCR library preparation used molecular barcoding, with unique molecular identifiers applied to normalize quantification of the TCRbeta repertoire. The public reads were quality trimmed at Q25 with fastp and then assembled into clones with MiXCR by TCRdb, keeping productive beta chains. Each entry is one CDR3 protein sequence, shown with its most common DNA and genes. This sample has around 600,000 distinct CDR3 sequences in its table, and roughly 10% of those were observed once. About 4.3% of the sample comes from the top ten. The source material was PBMCs from the stem cell graft donor, sampled from the stem cell graft. All receptors come from a human donor who donated a stem cell graft to a child with acute myeloid leukemia.

This clonotype was found a few times. The gene calls are TRBV4-1 and TRBJ2-7; D not resolved. The germline V gene encodes CDR1 MGHRA and CDR2 YSYEKL. V dropped 4 bases and J dropped 0 bases, with 13 bases sitting between them. CDR3 size: 15 residues. The DNA of the CDR3 is TGCGCCAGCAGCCGTCGGTCGGTGAGCTCCTACGAGCAGTACTTC. Translated: CASSRRSVSSYEQYF.

The chain has TRBV10-3 and TRBJ2-1; D is undetermined. Germline values: CDR1 ENHRY, CDR2 SYGVKD. Trimming pared 3 bases from V and 8 bases from J, leaving 17 bases between. The CDR3 has 15 amino acids. The CDR3: CAISDRLQDFDEQFF. Written as DNA, the CDR3 is TGTGCCATCAGTGACAGGCTTCAAGATTTCGATGAGCAGTTCTTC.

The chain uses TRBV6-2 or TRBV6-3 and TRBJ1-5; 10 bases agree with TRBD1. J gave up 0 bases and V 5 bases, and 19 bases lay outside the gene matches. Germline CDR1 reads MNHEY; CDR2 reads SVGEGT. The CDR3 loop spans 21 amino acids. CDR3 sequence reads: CASSLGTGDSLRSDSNQPQHF. The CDR3 DNA reads as TGTGCCAGCAGTCTCGGGACAGGGGACTCTCTCAGATCGGATAGCAATCAGCCCCAGCATTTT.

This clonotype was seen once. The chain employs TRBV20-1 and TRBJ1-6, with TRBD1 identical over 7 bases. The V and J ends lost 0 bases and 9 bases, in that order; junction bases with no gene match: 5. Germline CDR1 is DFQATT and CDR2 is SNEGSKA (reference sequence). The CDR3 covers 14 residues. The CDR3 sequence: CSARDRGQLSPLHF. The CDR3, as DNA: TGCAGTGCTAGAGATAGGGGGCAGCTTTCACCCCTCCACTTT.

This clonotype was seen ten or more times. The chain couples TRBV20-1 to TRBJ2-3, with D hard to call. Germline V gene sequence: CDR1 DFQATT, CDR2 SNEGSKA (reference sequence). V lost 5 bases, J lost 2 bases, and 2 bases lay in between. The length of the CDR3 is 10 residues. CDR3 nucleotides: TGCAGTGCTCCCACAGATACGCAGTATTTT. Translating it yields CSAPTDTQYF.

This clonotype showed up just once. The chain has TRBV28 and TRBJ1-3; 9 positions agree with TRBD1. CDR1 and CDR2 from the germline V gene are MDHEN and SYDVKM. V lost 5 bases and J lost 1; bases outside the gene matches: 9. This CDR3 is built from 17 residues. CDR3 region: CASSRTGGQGSGNTIYF. The DNA for the CDR3 is TGTGCCAGCAGTAGAACAGGGGGCCAAGGGTCTGGAAACACCATATATTTT.

The genes are TRBV19 and TRBJ1-3; D is ambiguous. Germline V lookup: CDR1 LNHDA, CDR2 SQIVND (reference sequence). This CDR3 has 14 residues. Trimming took off 5 bases at V and 0 bases at J, with 8 bases between the two ends. The chain's CDR3 is CASSSDVSGNTIYF. CDR3 DNA sequence: TGTGCCAGTAGTTCGGACGTCTCTGGAAACACCATATATTTT. The whole variable domain, remainder taken from reference TRBV19 and TRBJ1-3, is DGGITQSPKYLFRKEGQNVTLSCEQNLNHDAMYWYRQDPGQGLRLIYYSQIVNDFQKGDIAEGYSVSREKKESFPLTVTSAQKNPTAFYLCASSSDVSGNTIYFGEGSWLTVV.

In this sample, this clonotype turned up a few times. The V and J genes are TRBV29-1 and TRBJ2-1, with D unresolved. This CDR3 is 14 amino acids long. Germline loops: CDR1 SQVTM, CDR2 ANQGSEA. With 3 bases removed from V and 4 bases from J, the gap between germline ends came to 13 bases. The CDR3 sequence: CSVEPSGAYNEQFF. Here the CDR3 DNA reads TGCAGCGTTGAGCCGTCCGGAGCATACAATGAGCAGTTCTTC.

The sample holds a few counts of this clonotype. This rearrangement joins TRBV29-1 to TRBJ2-3, with a possible D match to TRBD2 (6 bases). CDR1 and CDR2 from the germline V gene are SQVTM and ANQGSEA. Trimming left V 3 bases short and J 4 bases short, with 11 bases between. The CDR3 is 13 amino acids. Here the CDR3 reads CSVEGGSADTQYF. CDR3 in DNA: TGCAGCGTTGAGGGGGGTTCTGCAGATACGCAGTATTTT.

This clonotype was counted ten times or more. This chain uses TRBV10-3 with TRBJ1-1; D remains ambiguous. The CDR3 is 15 amino acids. Germline lookup yields CDR1 ENHRY and CDR2 SYGVKD. V dropped 0 bases and J dropped 4 bases, with 12 bases sitting between them. This CDR3 reads CAISESSGWSTEAFF. CDR3 nucleotides: TGTGCCATCAGTGAGTCCTCAGGTTGGAGCACTGAAGCTTTCTTT.